This is a list of T cell receptor beta chains from one sample in a study of blood T cell repertoires in COVID-19. Sequencing used immunoSEQ multiplex PCR; TCRdb keeps in-frame clones, though not all of them. Of approximately 110,000 clones listed, around 89% were seen once; the top ten hold approximately 4.3%. The specimen was peripheral blood. The source is a woman between 45 and 65 years old with acute or convalescent COVID-19. Each CDR3 is given with its conserved first and last residue. A D gene is named only where the DNA matches it firmly. The size field is filled for only some rows; it gives once, few, many or a size class.

CDR3 length: 12
J gene: TRBJ1-1
clone size: NA
V gene: TRBV6-6
D gene: NA
CDR3 protein: CASGCTATEAFF
CDR3 DNA: TGTGCCAGCGGATGCACAGCCACTGAAGCTTTCTTT

CDR3 length: 12
J gene: TRBJ2-7
clone size: NA
V gene: TRBV19
D gene: TRBD1
CDR3 protein: CASGTGRHEQYF
CDR3 DNA: TGTGCCAGTGGGACAGGGCGGCACGAGCAGTACTTC

CDR3 length: 14
J gene: TRBJ1-4
clone size: once
V gene: TRBV19
D gene: TRBD1
CDR3 protein: CASSTDRDSEKLFF
CDR3 DNA: TGTGCCAGTAGTACGGACAGGGATAGTGAAAAACTGTTTTTT

CDR3 length: 14
J gene: TRBJ2-5
clone size: few
V gene: TRBV11-2
D gene: NA
CDR3 protein: CASSLLPVQETQYF
CDR3 DNA: TGTGCCAGCAGCTTATTACCAGTCCAAGAGACCCAGTACTTC

CDR3 length: 18
J gene: TRBJ2-2
clone size: once
V gene: TRBV24-1
D gene: NA
CDR3 protein: CATSGPRPGIIGSGELFF
CDR3 DNA: TGTGCCACCAGTGGGCCGAGGCCCGGGATTATCGGGAGCGGGGAGCTGTTTTTT

CDR3 length: 16
J gene: TRBJ2-1
clone size: NA
V gene: TRBV4-3
D gene: TRBD1
CDR3 protein: CASSQDNRGPYNEQFF
CDR3 DNA: TGCGCCAGCAGCCAAGATAACAGGGGACCCTACAATGAGCAGTTCTTC

CDR3 length: 14
J gene: TRBJ2-7
clone size: NA
V gene: TRBV19
D gene: TRBD2
CDR3 protein: CASSIGTNSYEQYF
CDR3 DNA: TGTGCCAGTAGTATCGGGACTAATTCCTACGAGCAGTACTTC

CDR3 length: 16
J gene: TRBJ2-7
clone size: NA
V gene: TRBV7-8
D gene: TRBD2
CDR3 protein: CASSLRALAGGNEQYF
CDR3 DNA: TGTGCCAGCAGCTTAAGGGCCCTAGCGGGAGGGAACGAGCAGTACTTC

CDR3 length: 16
J gene: TRBJ1-1
clone size: NA
V gene: TRBV18
D gene: TRBD1
CDR3 protein: CASSPLLAPDRAEAFF
CDR3 DNA: TGTGCCAGCTCACCACTGTTGGCCCCTGACAGGGCTGAAGCTTTCTTT

CDR3 length: 13
J gene: TRBJ2-3
clone size: NA
V gene: TRBV5-1
D gene: NA
CDR3 protein: CASSLVLTDTQYF
CDR3 DNA: TGCGCCAGCAGCTTGGTCCTCACAGATACGCAGTATTTT

CDR3 length: 13
J gene: TRBJ1-1
clone size: NA
V gene: TRBV7-3
D gene: TRBD1
CDR3 protein: CASSRQGGTEAFF
CDR3 DNA: TGTGCCAGCAGCCGACAGGGGGGCACTGAAGCTTTCTTT

CDR3 length: 16
J gene: TRBJ1-6
clone size: NA
V gene: TRBV7-8
D gene: NA
CDR3 protein: CASSLGVGAGNSPLHF
CDR3 DNA: TGTGCCAGCAGCTTAGGGGTAGGGGCAGGAAATTCACCCCTCCACTTT

CDR3 length: 15
J gene: TRBJ2-7
clone size: once
V gene: TRBV7-2
D gene: NA
CDR3 protein: CASSSPLTRLSEQYF
CDR3 DNA: TGTGCCAGCAGCTCCCCGCTGACTAGGCTCAGCGAGCAGTACTTC

CDR3 length: 16
J gene: TRBJ1-1
clone size: NA
V gene: TRBV19
D gene: NA
CDR3 protein: CASKAGNRLSRTEAFF
CDR3 DNA: TGTGCCAGTAAAGCAGGGAATAGATTGAGTAGGACTGAAGCTTTCTTT

CDR3 length: 14
J gene: TRBJ2-5
clone size: NA
V gene: TRBV2
D gene: NA
CDR3 protein: CASAPFSGQETQYF
CDR3 DNA: TGTGCCAGCGCCCCATTTAGCGGCCAAGAGACCCAGTACTTC

CDR3 length: 18
J gene: TRBJ1-3
clone size: NA
V gene: TRBV10-3
D gene: NA
CDR3 protein: CAISDPGGQVSSGNTIYF
CDR3 DNA: TGTGCCATCAGTGACCCGGGAGGGCAGGTGAGCTCTGGAAACACCATATATTTT

CDR3 length: 16
J gene: TRBJ2-2
clone size: NA
V gene: TRBV28
D gene: TRBD1
CDR3 protein: CASSRDRGQYTGELFF
CDR3 DNA: TGTGCCAGCAGTCGGGACAGGGGGCAGTACACCGGGGAGCTGTTTTTT

CDR3 length: 13
J gene: TRBJ2-4
clone size: NA
V gene: TRBV19
D gene: NA
CDR3 protein: CASSGGLKNIQYF
CDR3 DNA: TGTGCCAGTAGTGGAGGACTCAAAAACATTCAGTACTTC

CDR3 length: 14
J gene: TRBJ2-5
clone size: NA
V gene: TRBV15
D gene: TRBD1
CDR3 protein: CATWTGTDEETQYF
CDR3 DNA: TGTGCCACCTGGACCGGGACAGATGAGGAGACCCAGTACTTC

CDR3 length: 14
J gene: TRBJ2-3
clone size: NA
V gene: TRBV27
D gene: TRBD2
CDR3 protein: CASSSAGGADTQYF
CDR3 DNA: TGTGCCAGCAGTTCAGCCGGGGGGGCAGATACGCAGTATTTT

CDR3 length: 15
J gene: TRBJ1-6
clone size: NA
V gene: TRBV6-5
D gene: TRBD1
CDR3 protein: CASRNRGAYNSPLHF
CDR3 DNA: TGTGCCAGCAGGAACAGGGGCGCCTATAATTCACCCCTCCACTTT

CDR3 length: 13
J gene: TRBJ2-1
clone size: NA
V gene: TRBV21-1
D gene: NA
CDR3 protein: CAAKEGDYNEQFF
CDR3 DNA: TGTGCCGCAAAAGAAGGGGATTACAATGAGCAGTTCTTC

CDR3 length: 15
J gene: TRBJ2-7
clone size: NA
V gene: TRBV10-3
D gene: TRBD2
CDR3 protein: CAIRPSWGGTYEQYF
CDR3 DNA: TGTGCCATCAGGCCTAGCTGGGGGGGAACCTACGAGCAGTACTTC

CDR3 length: 14
J gene: TRBJ2-3
clone size: NA
V gene: TRBV3-1/TRBV3-2
D gene: NA
CDR3 protein: CASSQQGQGDTQYF
CDR3 DNA: TGTGCCAGCAGCCAACAGGGGCAAGGGGATACGCAGTATTTT

CDR3 length: 15
J gene: TRBJ2-7
clone size: NA
V gene: TRBV27
D gene: NA
CDR3 protein: CASSVTGGDTYEQYF
CDR3 DNA: TGTGCCAGCAGTGTCACAGGGGGGGACACCTACGAGCAGTACTTC

CDR3 length: 14
J gene: TRBJ1-2
clone size: NA
V gene: TRBV9
D gene: TRBD1
CDR3 protein: CASSGTGGSYGYTF
CDR3 DNA: TGTGCCAGCAGCGGGACAGGGGGTTCATATGGCTACACCTTC

CDR3 length: 14
J gene: TRBJ2-1
clone size: NA
V gene: TRBV29-1
D gene: TRBD1
CDR3 protein: CSVGQGPTYNEQFF
CDR3 DNA: TGCAGCGTTGGACAGGGACCCACCTACAATGAGCAGTTCTTC

CDR3 length: 15
J gene: TRBJ2-3
clone size: once
V gene: TRBV4-3
D gene: TRBD2
CDR3 protein: CASSAGLAGRDTQYF
CDR3 DNA: TGCGCCAGCAGCGCTGGACTAGCGGGAAGAGATACGCAGTATTTT

CDR3 length: 13
J gene: TRBJ2-1
clone size: once
V gene: TRBV30
D gene: TRBD2
CDR3 protein: CALSGSSYNEQFF
CDR3 DNA: TGTGCCTTGAGCGGGAGCTCCTACAATGAGCAGTTCTTC

CDR3 length: 14
J gene: TRBJ1-6
clone size: few
V gene: TRBV25-1
D gene: NA
CDR3 protein: CASSRGSYNSPLHF
CDR3 DNA: TGTGCCAGCTCTCGGGGGTCCTATAATTCACCCCTCCACTTT

CDR3 length: 16
J gene: TRBJ1-5
clone size: NA
V gene: TRBV10-3
D gene: NA
CDR3 protein: CAISDYRQGRNQPQHF
CDR3 DNA: TGTGCCATCAGTGATTATCGTCAGGGAAGAAATCAGCCCCAGCATTTT

CDR3 length: 15
J gene: TRBJ1-2
clone size: NA
V gene: TRBV28
D gene: NA
CDR3 protein: CASSLMGGGYYGYTF
CDR3 DNA: TGTGCCAGCAGTTTAATGGGTGGGGGCTACTATGGCTACACCTTC

CDR3 length: 15
J gene: TRBJ1-6
clone size: NA
V gene: TRBV30
D gene: TRBD1
CDR3 protein: CAWSVRDSKSRPLHF
CDR3 DNA: TGTGCCTGGAGTGTACGGGACAGTAAATCGAGGCCCCTCCACTTT

CDR3 length: 13
J gene: TRBJ2-5
clone size: NA
V gene: TRBV29-1
D gene: TRBD1
CDR3 protein: CSGRTGVFETQYF
CDR3 DNA: TGCAGCGGGAGGACAGGGGTCTTTGAGACCCAGTACTTC

CDR3 length: 11
J gene: TRBJ2-7
clone size: NA
V gene: TRBV5-1
D gene: NA
CDR3 protein: CASSLDNEQYF
CDR3 DNA: TGCGCCAGCAGCTTGGACAACGAGCAGTACTTC

CDR3 length: 12
J gene: TRBJ1-6
clone size: few
V gene: TRBV30
D gene: NA
CDR3 protein: CAWRGSNSPLHF
CDR3 DNA: TGTGCCTGGAGGGGGAGCAATTCACCCCTCCACTTT

CDR3 length: 15
J gene: TRBJ1-5
clone size: few
V gene: TRBV28
D gene: NA
CDR3 protein: CASSYGGLSNQPQHF
CDR3 DNA: TGTGCCAGCAGTTACGGGGGACTTAGCAATCAGCCCCAGCATTTT

CDR3 length: 15
J gene: TRBJ1-4
clone size: NA
V gene: TRBV5-1
D gene: TRBD1
CDR3 protein: CASSLGAGGNEKLFF
CDR3 DNA: TGCGCCAGCAGCTTGGGGGCAGGGGGAAATGAAAAACTGTTTTTT

CDR3 length: 15
J gene: TRBJ2-3
clone size: NA
V gene: TRBV3-1/TRBV3-2
D gene: TRBD2
CDR3 protein: CASSQEAGDGDTQYF
CDR3 DNA: TGTGCCAGCAGCCAAGAAGCGGGGGACGGGGATACGCAGTATTTT

CDR3 length: 16
J gene: TRBJ2-6
clone size: NA
V gene: TRBV19
D gene: TRBD2
CDR3 protein: CASSIIRGEGANVLTF
CDR3 DNA: TGTGCCAGTAGTATCATCCGGGGGGAGGGGGCCAACGTCCTGACTTTC

CDR3 length: 14
J gene: TRBJ2-5
clone size: NA
V gene: TRBV5-4
D gene: NA
CDR3 protein: CAWGVALDEETQYF
CDR3 DNA: TGTGCCTGGGGGGTTGCGTTAGATGAAGAGACCCAGTACTTC

CDR3 length: 16
J gene: TRBJ1-2
clone size: NA
V gene: TRBV6-5
D gene: NA
CDR3 protein: CASSYLSRGTNYGYTF
CDR3 DNA: TGTGCCAGCAGTTACCTGAGCAGGGGTACTAACTATGGCTACACCTTC

CDR3 length: 14
J gene: TRBJ2-2
clone size: once
V gene: TRBV7-3
D gene: NA
CDR3 protein: CASSLSGSTGELFF
CDR3 DNA: TGTGCCAGCAGCTTATCAGGGTCCACCGGGGAGCTGTTTTTT

CDR3 length: 14
J gene: TRBJ2-5
clone size: NA
V gene: TRBV28
D gene: NA
CDR3 protein: CASMRQNRVETQYF
CDR3 DNA: TGTGCCAGCATGCGCCAGAACAGGGTAGAGACCCAGTACTTC

CDR3 length: 15
J gene: TRBJ1-1
clone size: NA
V gene: TRBV23-1
D gene: NA
CDR3 protein: CASSPIPSTGTEAFF
CDR3 DNA: TGCGCCAGCAGTCCAATCCCCTCTACAGGGACTGAAGCTTTCTTT

CDR3 length: 15
J gene: TRBJ1-3
clone size: NA
V gene: TRBV27
D gene: NA
CDR3 protein: CASSLTGLSGNTIYF
CDR3 DNA: TGTGCCAGCAGTCTGACAGGTTTATCTGGAAACACCATATATTTT

CDR3 length: 16
J gene: TRBJ2-7
clone size: once
V gene: TRBV11-2
D gene: TRBD2
CDR3 protein: CASSIRAGELRIEQYF
CDR3 DNA: TGTGCCAGCAGCATTAGGGCGGGGGAGTTAAGGATCGAGCAGTACTTC

CDR3 length: 14
J gene: TRBJ1-2
clone size: NA
V gene: TRBV10-1
D gene: NA
CDR3 protein: CASSGPGRGGGYTF
CDR3 DNA: TGCGCCAGCAGTGGCCCAGGGAGGGGAGGTGGCTACACCTTC

CDR3 length: 14
J gene: TRBJ2-7
clone size: few
V gene: TRBV10-3
D gene: TRBD1
CDR3 protein: CAISVTQGASEQYF
CDR3 DNA: TGTGCCATCAGTGTTACGCAGGGGGCAAGCGAGCAGTACTTC

CDR3 length: 14
J gene: TRBJ2-7
clone size: NA
V gene: TRBV9
D gene: NA
CDR3 protein: CASSPHRGGSEQYF
CDR3 DNA: TGTGCCAGCAGCCCTCACCGAGGGGGTTCCGAGCAGTACTTC

CDR3 length: 16
J gene: TRBJ1-5
clone size: NA
V gene: TRBV28
D gene: NA
CDR3 protein: CASSLPDRGGNQPQHF
CDR3 DNA: TGTGCCAGCAGTCTGCCGGACAGAGGGGGCAATCAGCCCCAGCATTTT